Each of the 20 T cell receptor beta chains below was sequenced from the same sample in a study of T cell responses to AZD1222 COVID-19 vaccine. Here immunoSEQ multiplex PCR was the method, and the copy in TCRdb shows in-frame clones only, minus some. The sample comprises about 50,000 clones, approximately 89% of which are singletons, and roughly 14% rests with the top ten. Sample: peripheral blood, taken on day 0 of AZD1222 vaccination. These receptors were obtained from an adult in good health.

CDR3 coding DNA: TGTGCCAGCAGTCCGACCGGGGGGGGTGAAGCTTTCTTT. This codes for CASSPTGGGEAFF. This chain uses TRBV4-2 with TRBJ1-1, with D possibly being TRBD1 (5 bases). Trimming took off 6 bases at V and 7 bases at J, with 15 bases between the two ends. Germline CDR1 is LGHNA and CDR2 is YNFKEQ. This CDR3 contains 13 residues.

V and J are TRBV3-1 (or the pseudogene TRBV3-2) and TRBJ1-1; 7 bases are a match to TRBD1. Germline V gives CDR1 LGHDT, CDR2 YNNKEL (reference sequence). The CDR3 contains 16 residues. J lost 10 bases, V lost 1 base, and 15 bases had no gene match. Written as DNA, the CDR3 is TGTGCCAGCAGCCAAGTGTCTACAGGGGCAATAGTGGGAGCTTTCTTT. Protein: CASSQVSTGAIVGAFF.

The rearrangement uses TRBV18 and TRBJ2-7, with a possible D match to TRBD2 (8 bases). Trimming removed 3 bases at V and 8 bases at J, with 23 bases between. The CDR3 spans 16 residues. Germline values: CDR1 KGHSH, CDR2 LQKENI. The DNA for the CDR3 is TGTGCCAGCTCACCTTCGGGAGGGGGCGGTACTACGAAGCAGTACTTC. It encodes CASSPSGGGGTTKQYF. Together with reference TRBV18 and TRBJ2-7, the CDR3 gives the full variable domain: NAGVMQNPRHLVRRRGQEARLRCSPMKGHSHVYWYRQLPEEGLKFMVYLQKENIIDESGMPKERFSAEFPKEGPSILRIQQVVRGDSAAYFCASSPSGGGGTTKQYFGPGTRLTVT.

This chain joins TRBV30 and TRBJ1-5, with D possibly matching TRBD1 (6 bases). The V end lost 0 bases, the J end lost 7 bases, and 13 bases lay between the germline ends. Germline V gives CDR1 GTSNPN, CDR2 SVGIG (reference sequence). This CDR3 comprises 14 residues. CDR3 loop: CAWSVLQGGQPQHF. Here the CDR3 DNA reads TGTGCCTGGAGTGTTCTACAGGGCGGGCAGCCCCAGCATTTT.

The J gene is TRBJ2-1, the V gene TRBV7-9; D may match TRBD1 or TRBD2 (6 bases each). The CDR3 totals 16 residues. Germline V gene data show CDR1 as SEHNR and CDR2 as FQNEAQ (reference sequence). The V end lost 3 bases, the J end lost 0 bases, and 12 bases lay between the germline ends. The CDR3 is CASSFQGTFSYNEQFF. The CDR3, as DNA: TGTGCCAGCAGCTTCCAGGGGACTTTCTCCTACAATGAGCAGTTCTTC. The entire variable domain, with the rest obtained from reference TRBV7-9 and TRBJ2-1, is as follows: DTGVSQNPRHKITKRGQNVTFRCDPISEHNRLYWYRQTLGQGPEFLTYFQNEAQLEKSRLLSDRFSAERPKGSFSTLEIQRTEQGDSAMYLCASSFQGTFSYNEQFFGPGTRLTVL.

The J gene is TRBJ1-5, the V gene TRBV30, with D hard to call. Germline-derived CDR1 and CDR2 are GTSNPN and SVGIG (reference sequence). The CDR3 runs 13 residues. Trimming left V 3 bases short and J 5 bases short, with 11 bases between. DNA for the CDR3: TGTGCCTGGAGCGTCGCAGACTATCAGCCCCAGCATTTT. Translation gives CAWSVADYQPQHF.

The gene calls are TRBV19 and TRBJ2-1; TRBD1 matches at 10 bases. There are 15 residues in the CDR3. Looked up from germline, CDR1 is LNHDA and CDR2 is SQIVND (reference sequence). Trimming took 6 bases from V and 9 from J; bases not matched to a gene: 11. CDR3 DNA sequence: TGTGCCAGTAGCCGGGGAGACAGGGGGCGAAGTGAGCAGTTCTTC. It is translated as CASSRGDRGRSEQFF.

This clone showed up just once. The rearrangement uses TRBV9 and TRBJ2-2, with D possibly TRBD1 on 6 matching bases. The CDR3 spans 13 residues. The ends were cut back, 2 bases at V and 8 bases at J, with 10 bases in the middle. CDR1 and CDR2 from the germline V gene are SGDLS and YYNGEE. This CDR3 reads CASSVRGQGELFF. The CDR3 coding sequence is TGTGCCAGCAGCGTCAGGGGTCAGGGGGAGCTGTTTTTT.

This chain uses TRBV7-3 with TRBJ2-7, with 13 bases fitting TRBD2. Germline CDR1 reads SGHTA; CDR2 reads FQGTGA. J was trimmed by 5 bases and V by 5 bases; bases with no gene match: 6. The CDR3 is made up of 15 amino acids. CDR3 in amino acids: CASSRGLAGAHEQYF. Written as DNA, the CDR3 is TGTGCCAGCAGCCGAGGACTAGCGGGAGCTCACGAGCAGTACTTC.

CDR3: CASSTRYTSNQPQHF. CDR3 sequence (DNA): TGTGCCAGCTCGACCAGGTACACTAGCAATCAGCCCCAGCATTTT. The V gene is TRBV27, the J gene TRBJ1-5; D is unresolved. Trimming cost V 8 bases and J 0 bases, with 14 bases left between them. CDR3 size: 15 residues. Germline V gene sequence: CDR1 MNHEY, CDR2 SMNVEV (reference sequence).

This chain connects TRBV6-1 to TRBJ2-7; possible D gene TRBD2, 6 bases. V was pared by 2 bases and J by 4 bases, with 9 bases between. The CDR3 runs to 13 residues. Germline V lookup: CDR1 MNHNS, CDR2 SASEGT. Here the CDR3 DNA reads TGTGCCAGCAGTGAAAGCGGGCTTTACGAGCAGTACTTC. This codes for CASSESGLYEQYF.

This clone was seen just once. The CDR3 DNA reads TGTGCCACCAGCAGAGGTGGCAGCCGCTACGAGCAGTACTTC. Protein: CATSRGGSRYEQYF. J is TRBJ2-7 and V is TRBV15, with D uncertain. The germline V gene has CDR1 LNHNV and CDR2 YYDKDF (reference sequence). Trimming removed 1 base at V and 3 bases at J, with 10 bases between. This CDR3 is 14 amino acids long.

The gene calls are TRBV11-3 and TRBJ2-7, with 9 bases identical to TRBD2. CDR1 is SGHNT, CDR2 YENEEA, per germline. V shed 2 bases and J 2 bases; nucleotides not matched to a gene: 7. The CDR3 length is 16 residues. This chain's CDR3 is CASSLTVAGVPYEQYF. Written as DNA, the CDR3 is TGTGCCAGCAGCTTAACGGTAGCGGGAGTTCCCTACGAGCAGTACTTC.

The V and J genes are TRBV11-2 and TRBJ1-1, with D hard to call. Germline CDR1 SGHAT, CDR2 FQNNGV. Trimming removed 3 bases at V and 0 bases at J, with 5 bases between. The CDR3 length is 13 residues. CDR3 in DNA: TGTGCCAGCAGCTTGAGATTGAACACTGAAGCTTTCTTT. This translates into CASSLRLNTEAFF.

The genes are TRBV5-4 and TRBJ1-6, with D tentatively TRBD1 (5 bases). Germline V gives CDR1 SGHNT, CDR2 YYREEE (reference sequence). CDR3 length: 15 amino acids. Trimming pared 0 bases from V and 7 bases from J, leaving 11 bases between. The CDR3 nucleotides are TGTGCCAGCAGCTTGGATCGACAGTCAAATTCACCCCTCCACTTT. Amino acids: CASSLDRQSNSPLHF.

The rearrangement uses TRBV4-3 and TRBJ1-4; 8 nucleotides match TRBD1. The germline gives CDR1 LGHNA, CDR2 YSLEER. This CDR3 has 17 amino acids. V trimming: 3 bases; J trimming: 4 bases; junction bases outside the gene matches: 10. CDR3 region: CASSQDAGGRLNEKLFF. CDR3 nucleotides: TGCGCCAGCAGCCAGGATGCAGGGGGCCGTCTTAATGAAAAACTGTTTTTT.

V is TRBV11-3 and J is TRBJ2-3, with D maybe TRBD2 (5 bases). The V gene lost 5 bases and the J gene lost 5 bases, with 20 bases spanning the gap. The V gene's germline CDR1 is SGHNT and CDR2 YENEEA. The CDR3 contains 16 residues. The CDR3 nucleotides are TGTGCCAGCAGCCCTGGGAAAATAGCAGAGGGAGATACGCAGTATTTT. This codes for CASSPGKIAEGDTQYF.

The sample holds a few counts of this clone. V and J are TRBV5-3 and TRBJ1-2; perhaps TRBD1 as D (5 bases). TRBV5-3 is an ORF; its function is uncertain. The CDR3 covers 13 residues. The ends were cut back, 3 bases at V and 10 bases at J, with 16 bases in the middle. The CDR3 loop reads CARSWPRGVDYTF. CDR3 nucleotide sequence: TGTGCCAGAAGCTGGCCGAGAGGGGTTGACTACACCTTC.

This rearrangement joins TRBV5-8 to TRBJ1-4; no clear D. The CDR3 covers 11 residues. V lost 3 bases to trimming and J lost 15 bases, with 12 bases between them. Germline V gene data show CDR1 as SGHTS and CDR2 as YDEGEE. The CDR3 region has the DNA TGTGCCAGCAGCTCTCCGGGAGATGTGTTTTTT. Amino acid sequence: CASSSPGDVFF.

The chain combines TRBV5-4 with TRBJ2-3; D possibly uses TRBD1 or TRBD2 (6 bases each). V lost 4 bases and J lost 0, with 15 bases in between. This CDR3 spans 16 amino acids. Germline CDR1 and CDR2: SGHNT and YYREEE (reference sequence). The CDR3: CASSPLRGESTDTQYF. The CDR3 DNA follows: TGTGCCAGCAGCCCCCTAAGGGGGGAGAGCACAGATACGCAGTATTTT.